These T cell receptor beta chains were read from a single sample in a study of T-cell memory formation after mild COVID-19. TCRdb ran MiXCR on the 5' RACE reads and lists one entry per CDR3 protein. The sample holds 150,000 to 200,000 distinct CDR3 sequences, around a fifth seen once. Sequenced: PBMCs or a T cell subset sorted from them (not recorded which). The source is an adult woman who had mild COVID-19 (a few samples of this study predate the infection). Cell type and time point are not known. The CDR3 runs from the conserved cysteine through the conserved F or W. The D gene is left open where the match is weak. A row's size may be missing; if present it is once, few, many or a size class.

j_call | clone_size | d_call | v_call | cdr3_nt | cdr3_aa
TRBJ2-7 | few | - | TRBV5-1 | TGCGCCAGCAGCTTCGACAAGACGTACGAGCAGTACTTC | CASSFDKTYEQYF
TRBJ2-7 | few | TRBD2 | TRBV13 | TGTGCCAGTGGGGACCGGGAGGTTTCCTACGAGCAGTACTTC | CASGDREVSYEQYF
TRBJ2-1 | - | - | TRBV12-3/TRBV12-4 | TGTGCCAGCATCCCCGGGACGCCCTACAATGAGCAGTTCTTC | CASIPGTPYNEQFF
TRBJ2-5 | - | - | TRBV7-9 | TGTGCCAGCAGCCCGGTTGGTGTCCAAGAGACCCAGTACTTC | CASSPVGVQETQYF
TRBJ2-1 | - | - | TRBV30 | TGTGCCTGGAGTGTTTGGGAGGAGCAGTTCTTC | CAWSVWEEQFF
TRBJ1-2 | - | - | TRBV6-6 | TGTGCCACAACCTCGGACCGGGAGTGGGGAGAAGGCTATGGCTACACCTTC | CATTSDREWGEGYGYTF
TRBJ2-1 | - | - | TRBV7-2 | TGTGCCAGCAGCCCCCTGATGGAGGGGTGGAATGAGCAGTTCTTC | CASSPLMEGWNEQFF
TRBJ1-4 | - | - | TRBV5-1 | TGCGCCAGCAGCATGGAAGACGAGGATGAAAAACTGTTTTTT | CASSMEDEDEKLFF
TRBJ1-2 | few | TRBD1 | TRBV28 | TGTGCCAGCAGACTTGACCGGGACAGGGTGATCTATGGCTACACCTTC | CASRLDRDRVIYGYTF
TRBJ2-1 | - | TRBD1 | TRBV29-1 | TGCAGCGTTGAAGGCACAGGGGGCATAACTATCCCCAATGAGCAGTTCTTC | CSVEGTGGITIPNEQFF
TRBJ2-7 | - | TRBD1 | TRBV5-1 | TGCGCCAGCAGCTTGTCTGGGACAGGGGTCTCCTCGGGGCAGTACTTC | CASSLSGTGVSSGQYF
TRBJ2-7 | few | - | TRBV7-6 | TGTGCCAGCAGCGTGGACGGGGGGCACGAGCAGTACTTC | CASSVDGGHEQYF
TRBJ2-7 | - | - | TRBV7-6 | TGTGCCAGCAGCTTCCGGTGGGGGTCCTACGAGCAGTACTTC | CASSFRWGSYEQYF
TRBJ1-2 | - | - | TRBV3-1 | TGTGCCAGCAGCCAAGAATCGGGAATTGAGGGGAATGGCTACACCTTC | CASSQESGIEGNGYTF
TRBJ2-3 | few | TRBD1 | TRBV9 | TGTGCCAGCAGCGATACGACAGGGGAGGTAGATACGCAGTATTTT | CASSDTTGEVDTQYF
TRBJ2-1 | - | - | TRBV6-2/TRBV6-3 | TGTGCCAGCAGTTATACTCCCCTCTCCTACAATGAGCAGTTCTTC | CASSYTPLSYNEQFF
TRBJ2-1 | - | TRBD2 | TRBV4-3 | TGCGCCAGCAGCCAGAGGACTAGCGCGAGCTCCTACAATGAGCAGTTCTTC | CASSQRTSASSYNEQFF
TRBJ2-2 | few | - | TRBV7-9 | TGTGCCAGCAGCTCCCCGGGTGGGGAGCTGTTTTTT | CASSSPGGELFF
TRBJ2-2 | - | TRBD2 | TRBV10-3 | TGTGCCATCAGTCCCCCCGGACTAGCGGGGGGGACGGGCGCCGGGGAGCTGTTTTTT | CAISPPGLAGGTGAGELFF
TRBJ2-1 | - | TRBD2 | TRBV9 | TGTGCCAGCAGCGTAGTGGTAGCGGGGTGGAATGAGCAGTTCTTC | CASSVVVAGWNEQFF
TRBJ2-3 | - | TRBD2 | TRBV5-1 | TGCGCCAGCACCAGCGGGGGCACAGATACGCAGTATTTT | CASTSGGTDTQYF
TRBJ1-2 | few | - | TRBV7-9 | TGTGCCAGCAGCCCCCCGGGGCAGTCCTATGGCTACACCTTC | CASSPPGQSYGYTF
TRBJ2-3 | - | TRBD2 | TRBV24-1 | TGTGCCACCAGTGATTCGGGGACTAGCAGAGATACGCAGTATTTT | CATSDSGTSRDTQYF
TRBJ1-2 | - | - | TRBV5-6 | TGTGCCAGCAGCCCAAAACTCAGGGATGGCTACACCTTC | CASSPKLRDGYTF
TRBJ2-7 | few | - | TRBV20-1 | TGCAGTGCTAGGCCCCGTGGGTACGAGCAGTACTTC | CSARPRGYEQYF
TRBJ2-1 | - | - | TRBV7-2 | TGTGCCAGCAGCTTAAGGGTCCACGGCTCCTACAATGAGCAGTTCTTC | CASSLRVHGSYNEQFF
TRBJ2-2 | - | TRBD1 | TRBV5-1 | TGCGCCAGCAGATCCGGGACAGGGGTGTTGATGGCCGGGGAGCTGTTTTTT | CASRSGTGVLMAGELFF
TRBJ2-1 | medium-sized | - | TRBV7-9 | TGTGCCAGCAGCGCCCCAATCGGCTACAATGAGCAGTTCTTC | CASSAPIGYNEQFF